Below, 4 T cell receptor beta chains from the same sample are listed, as sequenced in a study of metastatic and nonmetastatic thyroid tumors. Thyroid surgery took place with no prior treatment in any patient. Using MiXCR, TCRdb reanalyzed the PCR reads. The data show some 30,000 clones, roughly a tenth seen once. Sequencing was done on a sample of blood. These receptors came from a female donor with papillary thyroid cancer or a benign thyroid nodule (not recorded which). Some clones in this sample may be carry-over from other donors' samples.

This clone is medium-sized within its sample. This chain connects TRBV12-3 or TRBV12-4 to TRBJ1-6, with no clear D. The CDR3 has 16 residues. Trimming stripped 5 bases from V and 7 bases from J, with 18 bases between. For the CDR3, the DNA is TGTGCCAGCAGTCGCGACTCCTTAAGGACGAATTCACCCCTCCACTTT. Translating it yields CASSRDSLRTNSPLHF.

This clone was detected many times. The rearrangement uses TRBV7-3 and TRBJ1-3, with D unclear. Deletions cut 5 bases from V and 0 bases from J, with 20 bases between. This CDR3 has 18 amino acids. Germline CDR1 reads SGHTA; CDR2 reads FQGTGA. The CDR3 spells CASSPLLESEFSGNTIYF. The CDR3, as DNA: TGTGCCAGCAGCCCCCTATTGGAGTCGGAATTCTCTGGAAACACCATATATTTT.

The chain employs TRBV5-4 and TRBJ1-2, with a possible D match to TRBD1 (6 bases). V was pared by 0 bases and J by 5 bases, with 8 bases between. CDR1 and CDR2 from the germline V gene are SGHNT and YYREEE (reference sequence). This CDR3 region has 13 residues. CDR3 sequence (DNA): TGTGCCAGCAGCTTGGAGGGGGATTATGGCTACACCTTC. Amino acid sequence: CASSLEGDYGYTF.

The V call is TRBV20-1, the J call TRBJ2-1; D is perhaps TRBD1 (6 bases). V was clipped by 3 bases and J by 4 bases, with 19 bases between them. The CDR3 loop spans 16 amino acids. Per germline, CDR1 DFQATT and CDR2 SNEGSKA (reference sequence). The CDR3 DNA is TGCAGTGCTAGTCAGGTCCTCGGGACACTTTACAATGAGCAGTTCTTC. This codes for CSASQVLGTLYNEQFF.